This passage covers 4 T cell receptor beta chains from one sample sequenced in a study of blood T cell repertoires in COVID-19. TCRdb's copy holds only in-frame clones and misses some; the assay was immunoSEQ multiplex PCR. Of more than 95,000 clones listed, about 74% are singletons. The material sequenced was peripheral blood. The receptors stem from a man in his 70s with acute or convalescent COVID-19.

This clone was recorded a few times. This chain joins TRBV29-1 and TRBJ2-7, with TRBD1 matching over 10 bases. The CDR3 runs 14 residues. CDR1 and CDR2 (germline): SQVTM, ANQGSEA. V lost 7 bases to trimming and J lost 6 bases; unmatched junction nucleotides: 12. CDR3 sequence reads: CSAQSGTGAFEQYF. DNA of the CDR3: TGCAGCGCCCAGTCCGGGACAGGGGCCTTCGAGCAGTACTTC.

The chain is built from TRBV7-3 and TRBJ2-5; D is ambiguous. This CDR3 is built from 15 residues. V dropped 1 base and J dropped 0 bases, with 9 bases sitting between them. CDR1 SGHTA and CDR2 FQGTGA come from the germline V gene. The CDR3 reads CASSLNGDYQETQYF. CDR3 DNA sequence: TGTGCCAGCAGCTTAAACGGTGACTACCAAGAGACCCAGTACTTC.

This chain joins TRBV29-1 and TRBJ1-1; a possible D gene is TRBD1 (6 bases). The CDR3 has 14 residues. The V end lost 6 bases, the J end lost 0 bases, and 14 bases lay between the germline ends. CDR1 and CDR2 from the germline V gene are SQVTM and ANQGSEA. CDR3 DNA sequence: TGCAGCGTCATGGGGGCGGATATGAACACTGAAGCTTTCTTT. Translation: CSVMGADMNTEAFF.

This clone appeared a single time. The chain links TRBV7-2 to TRBJ1-2; D may be TRBD1 (6 bases). Germline V lookup: CDR1 SGHTA, CDR2 FQGNSA. Trimming took off 2 bases at V and 4 bases at J, with 14 bases between the two ends. This CDR3 region has 15 residues. CDR3 sequence (DNA): TGTGCCAGCAGCTTAAGGACAGTGACGCCCTATGGCTACACCTTC. It is translated as CASSLRTVTPYGYTF.